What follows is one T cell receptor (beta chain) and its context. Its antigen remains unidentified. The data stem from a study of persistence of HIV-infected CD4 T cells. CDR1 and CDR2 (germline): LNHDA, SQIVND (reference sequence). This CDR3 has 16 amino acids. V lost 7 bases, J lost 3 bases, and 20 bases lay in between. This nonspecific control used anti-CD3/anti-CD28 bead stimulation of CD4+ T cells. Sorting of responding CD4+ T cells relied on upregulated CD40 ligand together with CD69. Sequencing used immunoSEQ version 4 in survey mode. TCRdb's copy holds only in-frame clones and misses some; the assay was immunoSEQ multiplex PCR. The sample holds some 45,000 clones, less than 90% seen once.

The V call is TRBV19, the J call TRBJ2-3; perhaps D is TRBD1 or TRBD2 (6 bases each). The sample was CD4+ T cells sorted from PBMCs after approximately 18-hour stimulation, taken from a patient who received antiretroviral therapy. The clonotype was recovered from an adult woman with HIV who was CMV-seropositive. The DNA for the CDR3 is TGTGCCAGTACGAGGGGGAGGTTAGGGGCGACAGATACGCAGTATTTT. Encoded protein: CASTRGRLGATDTQYF. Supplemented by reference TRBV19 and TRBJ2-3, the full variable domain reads DGGITQSPKYLFRKEGQNVTLSCEQNLNHDAMYWYRQDPGQGLRLIYYSQIVNDFQKGDIAEGYSVSREKKESFPLTVTSAQKNPTAFYLCASTRGRLGATDTQYFGPGTRLTVL.